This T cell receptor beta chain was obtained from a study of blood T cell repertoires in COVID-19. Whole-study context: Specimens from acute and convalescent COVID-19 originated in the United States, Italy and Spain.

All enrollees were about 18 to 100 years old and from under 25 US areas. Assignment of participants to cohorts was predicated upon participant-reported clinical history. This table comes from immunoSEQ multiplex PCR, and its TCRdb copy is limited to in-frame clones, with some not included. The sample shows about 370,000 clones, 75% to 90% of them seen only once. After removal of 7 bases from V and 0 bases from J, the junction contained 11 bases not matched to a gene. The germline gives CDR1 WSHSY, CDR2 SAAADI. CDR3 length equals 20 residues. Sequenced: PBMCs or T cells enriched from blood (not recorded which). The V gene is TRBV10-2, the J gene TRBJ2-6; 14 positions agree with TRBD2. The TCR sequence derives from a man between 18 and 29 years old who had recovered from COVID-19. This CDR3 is CASTRLAGGPSNSGANVLTF. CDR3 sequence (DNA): TGCGCCAGCACCAGACTAGCGGGAGGGCCCTCCAACTCTGGGGCCAACGTCCTGACTTTC.